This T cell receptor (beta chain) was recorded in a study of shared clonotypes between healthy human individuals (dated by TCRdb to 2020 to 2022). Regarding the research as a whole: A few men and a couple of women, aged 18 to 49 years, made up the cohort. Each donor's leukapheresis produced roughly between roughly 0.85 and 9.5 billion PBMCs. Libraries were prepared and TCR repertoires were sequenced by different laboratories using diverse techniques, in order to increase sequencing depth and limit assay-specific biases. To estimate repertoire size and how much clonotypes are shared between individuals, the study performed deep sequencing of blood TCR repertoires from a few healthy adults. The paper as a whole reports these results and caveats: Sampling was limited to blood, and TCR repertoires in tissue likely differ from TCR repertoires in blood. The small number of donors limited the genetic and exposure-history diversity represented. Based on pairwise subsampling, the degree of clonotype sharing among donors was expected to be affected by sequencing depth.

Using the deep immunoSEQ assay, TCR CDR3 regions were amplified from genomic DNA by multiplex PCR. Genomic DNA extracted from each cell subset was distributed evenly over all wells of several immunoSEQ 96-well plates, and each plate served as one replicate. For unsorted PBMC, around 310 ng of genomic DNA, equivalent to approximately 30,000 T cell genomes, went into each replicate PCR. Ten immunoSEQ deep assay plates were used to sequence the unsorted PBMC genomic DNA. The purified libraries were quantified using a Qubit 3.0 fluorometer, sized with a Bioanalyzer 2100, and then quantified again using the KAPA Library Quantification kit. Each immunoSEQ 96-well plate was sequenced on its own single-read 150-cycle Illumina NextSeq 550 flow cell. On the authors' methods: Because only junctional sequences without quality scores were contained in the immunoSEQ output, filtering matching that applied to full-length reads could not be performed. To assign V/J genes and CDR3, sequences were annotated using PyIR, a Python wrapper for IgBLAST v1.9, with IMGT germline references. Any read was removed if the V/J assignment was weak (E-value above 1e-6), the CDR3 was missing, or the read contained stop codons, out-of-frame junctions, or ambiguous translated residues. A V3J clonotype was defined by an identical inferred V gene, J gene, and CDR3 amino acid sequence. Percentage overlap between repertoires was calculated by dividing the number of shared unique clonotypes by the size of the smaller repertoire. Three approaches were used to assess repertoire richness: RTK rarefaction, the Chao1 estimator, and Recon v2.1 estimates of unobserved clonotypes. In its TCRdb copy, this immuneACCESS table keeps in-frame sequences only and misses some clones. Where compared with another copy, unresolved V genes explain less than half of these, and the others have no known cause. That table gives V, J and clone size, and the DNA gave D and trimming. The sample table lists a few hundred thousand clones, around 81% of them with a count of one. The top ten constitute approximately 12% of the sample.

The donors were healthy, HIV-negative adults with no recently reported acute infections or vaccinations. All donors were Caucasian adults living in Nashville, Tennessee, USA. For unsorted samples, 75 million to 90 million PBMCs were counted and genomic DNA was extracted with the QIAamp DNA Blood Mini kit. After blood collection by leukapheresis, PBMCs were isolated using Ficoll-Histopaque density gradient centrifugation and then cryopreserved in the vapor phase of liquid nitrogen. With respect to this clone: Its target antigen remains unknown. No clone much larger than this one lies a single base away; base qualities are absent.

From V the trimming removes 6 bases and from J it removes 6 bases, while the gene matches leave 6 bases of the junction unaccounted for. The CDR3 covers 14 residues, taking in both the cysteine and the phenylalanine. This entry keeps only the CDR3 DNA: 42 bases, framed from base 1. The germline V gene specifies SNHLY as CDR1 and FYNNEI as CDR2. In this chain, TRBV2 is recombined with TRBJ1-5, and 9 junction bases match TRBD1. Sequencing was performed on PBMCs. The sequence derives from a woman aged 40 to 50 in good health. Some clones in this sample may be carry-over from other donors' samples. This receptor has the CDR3 CASRRDREGQPQHF. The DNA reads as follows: TGTGCCAGCAGGAGGGACAGGGAGGGTCAGCCCCAGCATTTT.